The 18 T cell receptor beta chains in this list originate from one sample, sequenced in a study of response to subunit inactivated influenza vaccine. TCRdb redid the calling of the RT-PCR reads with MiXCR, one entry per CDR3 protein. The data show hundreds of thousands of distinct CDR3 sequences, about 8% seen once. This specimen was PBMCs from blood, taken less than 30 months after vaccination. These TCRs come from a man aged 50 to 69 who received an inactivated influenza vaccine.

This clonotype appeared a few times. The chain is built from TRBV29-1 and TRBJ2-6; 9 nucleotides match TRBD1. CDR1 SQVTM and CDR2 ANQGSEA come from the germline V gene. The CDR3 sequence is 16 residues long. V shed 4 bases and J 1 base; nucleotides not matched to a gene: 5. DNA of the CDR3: TGCAGCGTTGTGACAGGGGGTCCGTCTGGGGCCAACGTCCTGACTTTC. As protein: CSVVTGGPSGANVLTF.

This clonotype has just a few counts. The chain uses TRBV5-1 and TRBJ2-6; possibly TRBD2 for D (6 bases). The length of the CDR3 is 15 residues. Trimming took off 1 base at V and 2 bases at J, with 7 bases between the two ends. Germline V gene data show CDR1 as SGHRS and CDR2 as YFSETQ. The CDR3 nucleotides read TGCGCCAGCAGCTTGACTAGCACTGGGGCCAACGTCCTGACTTTC. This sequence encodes CASSLTSTGANVLTF.

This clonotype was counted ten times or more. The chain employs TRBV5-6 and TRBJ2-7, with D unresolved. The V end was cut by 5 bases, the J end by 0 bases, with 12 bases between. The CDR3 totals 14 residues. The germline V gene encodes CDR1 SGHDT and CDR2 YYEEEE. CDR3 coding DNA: TGTGCCAGCAGTCGCCCACCCAGCTCCTACGAGCAGTACTTC. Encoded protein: CASSRPPSSYEQYF.

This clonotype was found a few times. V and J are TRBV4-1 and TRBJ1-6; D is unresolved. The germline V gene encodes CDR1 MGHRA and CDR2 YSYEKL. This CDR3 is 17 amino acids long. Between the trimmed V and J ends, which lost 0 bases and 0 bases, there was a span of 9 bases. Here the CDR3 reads CASSQETEVSYNSPLHF. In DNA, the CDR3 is TGCGCCAGCAGCCAAGAAACAGAAGTCTCCTATAATTCACCCCTCCACTTT.

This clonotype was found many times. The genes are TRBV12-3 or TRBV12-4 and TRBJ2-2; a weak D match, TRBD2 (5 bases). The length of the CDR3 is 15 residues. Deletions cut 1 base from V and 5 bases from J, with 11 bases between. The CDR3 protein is CASSLGGFPTGELFF. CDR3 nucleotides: TGTGCCAGCAGTTTAGGAGGGTTCCCAACCGGGGAGCTGTTTTTT.

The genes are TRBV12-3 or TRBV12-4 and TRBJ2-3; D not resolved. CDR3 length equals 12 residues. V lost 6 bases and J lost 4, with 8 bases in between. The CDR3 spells CASSQNPDTQYF. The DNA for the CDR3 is TGTGCCAGCAGCCAAAACCCAGATACGCAGTATTTT.

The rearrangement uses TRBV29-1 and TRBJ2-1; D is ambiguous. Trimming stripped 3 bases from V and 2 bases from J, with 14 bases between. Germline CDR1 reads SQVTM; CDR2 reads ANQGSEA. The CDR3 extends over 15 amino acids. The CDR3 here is CSVEGYAETYNEQFF. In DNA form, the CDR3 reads TGCAGCGTTGAGGGTTACGCGGAAACCTACAATGAGCAGTTCTTC.

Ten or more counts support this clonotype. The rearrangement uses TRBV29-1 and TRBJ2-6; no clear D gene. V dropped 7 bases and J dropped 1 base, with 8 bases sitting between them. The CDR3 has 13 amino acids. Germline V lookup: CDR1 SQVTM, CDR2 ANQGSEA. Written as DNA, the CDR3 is TGCAGCGCCAGCCCTTCTGGGGCCAACGTCCTGACTTTC. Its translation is CSASPSGANVLTF.

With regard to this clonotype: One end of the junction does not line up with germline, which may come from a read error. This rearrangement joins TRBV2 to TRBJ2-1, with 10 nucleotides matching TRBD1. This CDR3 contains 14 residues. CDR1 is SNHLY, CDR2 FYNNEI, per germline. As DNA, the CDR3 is TGTGCTAGCAGACGGACAGGGGGGGACAATGAGCAGTTCTTC. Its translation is CASRRTGGDNEQFF.

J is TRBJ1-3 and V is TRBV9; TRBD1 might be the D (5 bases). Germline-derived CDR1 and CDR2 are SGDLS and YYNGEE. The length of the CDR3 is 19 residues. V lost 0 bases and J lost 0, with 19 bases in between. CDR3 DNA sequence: TGTGCCAGCAGCGTAGTTCCTTATGCAGGGCAGGACTCTGGAAACACCATATATTTT. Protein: CASSVVPYAGQDSGNTIYF. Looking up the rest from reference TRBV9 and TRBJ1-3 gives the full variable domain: DSGVTQTPKHLITATGQRVTLRCSPRSGDLSVYWYQQSLDQGLQFLIQYYNGEERAKGNILERFSAQQFPDLHSELNLSSLELGDSALYFCASSVVPYAGQDSGNTIYFGEGSWLTVV.

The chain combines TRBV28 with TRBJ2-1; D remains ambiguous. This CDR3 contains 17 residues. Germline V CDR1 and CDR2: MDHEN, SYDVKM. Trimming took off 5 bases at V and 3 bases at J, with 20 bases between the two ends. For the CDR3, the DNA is TGTGCCAGCAGTCCACGGTCCCCCCTCGGATACTACAATGAGCAGTTCTTC. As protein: CASSPRSPLGYYNEQFF.

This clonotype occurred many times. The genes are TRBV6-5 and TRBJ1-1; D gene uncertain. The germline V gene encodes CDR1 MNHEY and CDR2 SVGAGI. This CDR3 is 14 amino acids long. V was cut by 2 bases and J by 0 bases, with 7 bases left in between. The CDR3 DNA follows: TGTGCCAGCAGTTACGACGGAATGAACACTGAAGCTTTCTTT. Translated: CASSYDGMNTEAFF.

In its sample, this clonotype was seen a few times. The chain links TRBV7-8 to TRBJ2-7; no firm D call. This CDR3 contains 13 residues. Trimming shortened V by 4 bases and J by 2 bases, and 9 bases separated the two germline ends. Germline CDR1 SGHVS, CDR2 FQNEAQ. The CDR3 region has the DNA TGTGCCAGCAGCTCTCGGATCCCCTACGAGCAGTACTTC. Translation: CASSSRIPYEQYF.

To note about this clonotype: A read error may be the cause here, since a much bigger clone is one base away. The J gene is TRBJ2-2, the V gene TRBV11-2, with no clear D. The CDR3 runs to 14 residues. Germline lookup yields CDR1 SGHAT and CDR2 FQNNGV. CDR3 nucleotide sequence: TGTGACAGCAGCTTGGGTTTAGGAGCCGGGGAGCTGTTTTTT. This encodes CDSSLGLGAGELFF.

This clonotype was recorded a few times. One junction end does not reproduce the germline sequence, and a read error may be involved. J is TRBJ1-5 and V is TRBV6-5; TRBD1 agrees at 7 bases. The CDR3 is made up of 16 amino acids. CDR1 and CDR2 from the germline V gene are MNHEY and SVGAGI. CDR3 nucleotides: TGTGCCAGCAGTTACTCGAGAGAGGGGGCAGGGCAGCCCCAGCATTTC. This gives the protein CASSYSREGAGQPQHF.

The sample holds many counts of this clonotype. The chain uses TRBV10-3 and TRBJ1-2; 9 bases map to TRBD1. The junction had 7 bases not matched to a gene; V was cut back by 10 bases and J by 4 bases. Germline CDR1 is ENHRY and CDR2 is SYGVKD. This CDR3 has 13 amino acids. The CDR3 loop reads CATTGQGTYGYTF. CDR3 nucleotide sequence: TGTGCCACCACGGGACAGGGTACCTATGGCTACACCTTC.

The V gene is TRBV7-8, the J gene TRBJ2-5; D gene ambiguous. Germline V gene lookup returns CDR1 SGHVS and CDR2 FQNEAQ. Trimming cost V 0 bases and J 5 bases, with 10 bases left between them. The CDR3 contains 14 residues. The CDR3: CASSLASWMETQYF. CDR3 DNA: TGTGCCAGCAGCTTAGCTTCCTGGATGGAGACCCAGTACTTC.

The CDR3 region has the DNA TGTGCCAGCAGTTTAGCGGTAGCCACAGATACGCAGTATTTT. It encodes CASSLAVATDTQYF. The rearrangement links TRBV12-3 or TRBV12-4 to TRBJ2-3; D not resolved. Trimming removed 0 bases from V and 2 bases from J, with 6 bases in between. This CDR3 comprises 14 residues.